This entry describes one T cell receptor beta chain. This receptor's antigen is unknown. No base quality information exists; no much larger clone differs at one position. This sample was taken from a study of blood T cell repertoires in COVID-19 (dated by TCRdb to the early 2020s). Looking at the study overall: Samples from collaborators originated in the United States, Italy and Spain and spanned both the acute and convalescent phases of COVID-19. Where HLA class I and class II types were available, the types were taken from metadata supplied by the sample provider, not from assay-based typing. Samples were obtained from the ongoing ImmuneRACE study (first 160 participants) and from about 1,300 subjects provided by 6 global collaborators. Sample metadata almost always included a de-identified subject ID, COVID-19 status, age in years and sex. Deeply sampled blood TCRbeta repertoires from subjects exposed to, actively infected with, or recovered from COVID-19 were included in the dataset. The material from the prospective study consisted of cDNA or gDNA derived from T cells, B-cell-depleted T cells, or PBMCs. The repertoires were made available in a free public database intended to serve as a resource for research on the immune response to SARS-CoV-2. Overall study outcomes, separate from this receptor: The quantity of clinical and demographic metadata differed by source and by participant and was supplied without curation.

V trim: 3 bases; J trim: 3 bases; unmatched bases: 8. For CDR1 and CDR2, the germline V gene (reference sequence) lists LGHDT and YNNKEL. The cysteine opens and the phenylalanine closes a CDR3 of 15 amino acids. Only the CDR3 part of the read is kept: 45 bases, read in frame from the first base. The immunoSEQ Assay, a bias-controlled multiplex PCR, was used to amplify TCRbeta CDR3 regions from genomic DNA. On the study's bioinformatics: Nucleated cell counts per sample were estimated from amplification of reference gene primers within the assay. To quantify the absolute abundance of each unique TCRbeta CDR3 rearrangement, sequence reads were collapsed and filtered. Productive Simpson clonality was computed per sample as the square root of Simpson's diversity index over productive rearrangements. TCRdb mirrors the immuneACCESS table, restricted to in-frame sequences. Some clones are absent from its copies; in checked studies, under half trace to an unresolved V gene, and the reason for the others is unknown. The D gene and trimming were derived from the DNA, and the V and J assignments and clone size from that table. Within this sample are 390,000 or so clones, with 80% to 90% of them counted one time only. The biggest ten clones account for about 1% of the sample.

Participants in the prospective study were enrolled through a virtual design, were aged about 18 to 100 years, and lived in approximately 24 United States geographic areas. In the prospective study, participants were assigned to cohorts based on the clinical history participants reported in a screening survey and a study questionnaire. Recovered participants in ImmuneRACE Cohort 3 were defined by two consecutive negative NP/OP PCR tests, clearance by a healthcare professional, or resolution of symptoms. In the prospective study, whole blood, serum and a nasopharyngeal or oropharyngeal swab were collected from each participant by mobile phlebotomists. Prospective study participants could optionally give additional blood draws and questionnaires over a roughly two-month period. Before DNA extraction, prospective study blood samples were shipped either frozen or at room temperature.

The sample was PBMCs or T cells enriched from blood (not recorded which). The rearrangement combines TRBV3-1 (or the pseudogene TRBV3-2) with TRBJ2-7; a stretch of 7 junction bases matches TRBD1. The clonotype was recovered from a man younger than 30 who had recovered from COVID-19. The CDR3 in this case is CASSQTPGQSYEQYF. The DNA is TGTGCCAGCAGCCAGACCCCGGGACAGAGCTACGAGCAGTACTTC.